The 6 T cell receptor beta chains below were found in one sample sequenced in a study of beta chain features in type 1 diabetes. Reverse transcribing all isolated RNA meant expressed TCRB transcripts were sequenced. Assay used: immunoSEQ multiplex PCR; TCRdb lists only in-frame clones, some missing. The repertoire holds over 120,000 clones, with around 9.3% as singletons. The sequencing input was naive CD4+ T cells from blood. The source is a man aged 18 to 29 in good health.

The chain carries TRBV7-2 and TRBJ2-5; 7 nucleotides line up with TRBD2. CDR3 length equals 16 residues. Unmatched junction bases numbered 15, after V lost 5 bases and J lost 6 bases. The V gene's germline CDR1 is SGHTA and CDR2 FQGNSA. CDR3 region: CASSPSPPGGGQTQYF. The CDR3 nucleotides read TGTGCCAGCAGCCCCTCGCCCCCCGGCGGGGGACAGACCCAGTACTTC.

The J gene is TRBJ1-2, the V gene TRBV7-3; D possibly corresponds to TRBD1 (5 bases). The CDR3 totals 14 residues. V was shortened by 5 bases and J by 3 bases, with 13 bases between the two germline ends. CDR1 and CDR2 from the germline V gene are SGHTA and FQGTGA. The CDR3 DNA reads as TGTGCCAGCAGCCCTCAGGGAGGCGACTATGGCTACACCTTC. Amino acids: CASSPQGGDYGYTF.

This clone was observed many times. The CDR3 region is CASSWDSQTNSPLHF. Here the CDR3 DNA reads TGTGCCAGCAGTTGGGACAGCCAGACGAATTCACCCCTCCACTTT. V usage is TRBV7-9 and J usage is TRBJ1-6; 7 bases map to TRBD1. The CDR3 totals 15 residues. Germline V CDR1 and CDR2: SEHNR, FQNEAQ (reference sequence). Losses at the gene ends were 6 bases for V and 7 bases for J; bases not matched to a gene: 9.

This clone was seen many times. The chain employs TRBV6-5 and TRBJ2-7; 9 bases match TRBD1. Looked up from germline, CDR1 is MNHEY and CDR2 is SVGAGI. This CDR3 has 12 residues. Trimming cost V 8 bases and J 2 bases; bases outside gene matches: 1. In DNA, the CDR3 is TGTGCCAGCTGGACAGGGGCCTACGAGCAGTACTTC. Encoded protein: CASWTGAYEQYF.

This clone was detected only a few times. The rearrangement uses TRBV7-8 and TRBJ2-3; 9 bases fit TRBD2. Germline CDR1 SGHVS, CDR2 FQNEAQ. There are 16 residues in the CDR3. The V gene end was trimmed by 5 bases and the J gene end by 2 bases; junction bases not matched to a gene: 8. CDR3 DNA: TGTGCCAGCAGCGCTCCGCCGGGACTAGCCACAGATACGCAGTATTTT. Translation gives CASSAPPGLATDTQYF.

This rearrangement joins TRBV19 to TRBJ2-5; TRBD1 might be the D (6 bases). Trimming took 1 base from V and 4 from J, leaving 7 bases between them. The CDR3 runs 13 residues. Germline CDR1 and CDR2: LNHDA and SQIVND (reference sequence). CDR3 sequence: CASSIAGAETQYF. CDR3 DNA: TGTGCCAGTAGTATAGCAGGGGCAGAGACCCAGTACTTC.